This is a list of T cell receptor beta chains from one sample in a study of T cell responses to AZD1222 COVID-19 vaccine. This table comes from immunoSEQ multiplex PCR, and its TCRdb copy is limited to in-frame clones, with some not included. The data show 95,000 to 150,000 clones, with approximately 89% seen just once and approximately 4.8% held by the top ten. The sample in question was peripheral blood, obtained on day 0 of AZD1222 vaccination. The source is an adult in good health. Each CDR3 is given with its conserved first and last residue. The D gene is left open where the match is weak. Clone size is given for some rows only: seen once, a few or many times, or a class if the clone is expanded.

TGTGCCAGCAGAGAGGGCCGGAACTATGGCTACACCTTC,CASREGRNYGYTF,TRBJ1-2,TRBV2,.,.
TGTGCCAGCAGCTTCCCGGACAGGAGATCCTACGAGCAGTACTTC,CASSFPDRRSYEQYF,TRBJ2-7,TRBV5-8,TRBD1,.
TGTGCCAGCAGCTTGGTGGGCAGCCACGAGCAGTACTTC,CASSLVGSHEQYF,TRBJ2-7,TRBV5-4,.,.
TGTGCCAGCTCACAGGGGGAAATCTATCAGCCCCAGCATTTT,CASSQGEIYQPQHF,TRBJ1-5,TRBV18,.,.
TGTGCCAGCAGTACGCAGGGTCTCCGTGAGCAGTTCTTC,CASSTQGLREQFF,TRBJ2-1,TRBV6-5,.,.
TGTGCCAGCAGCTTGGTAGACGGCACTGAAGCTTTCTTT,CASSLVDGTEAFF,TRBJ1-1,TRBV5-5,.,.
TGTGCCAGCAGCAAAGGGCCTAGCGGGGGCCAAAAGATATACAATGAGCAGTTCTTC,CASSKGPSGGQKIYNEQFF,TRBJ2-1,TRBV21-1,.,.
TGTGCCAGCAGTTACTCCGGGGAGCCTGGGGCCAACGTCCTGACTTTC,CASSYSGEPGANVLTF,TRBJ2-6,TRBV6-5,.,once
TGTGCCAGTAGTTGGGGACTAGCGGGAGGCAATGAGCAGTTCTTC,CASSWGLAGGNEQFF,TRBJ2-1,TRBV19,TRBD2,once
TGTGCCAGTAGTATAGATCTCCGGACAGGGGGCTACAATGAGCAGTTCTTC,CASSIDLRTGGYNEQFF,TRBJ2-1,TRBV19,TRBD1,once
TGTGCCAGCAGCCTCGCCTCTAGAGGCGAGCAGTACTTC,CASSLASRGEQYF,TRBJ2-7,TRBV7-2,.,.
TGTGCCACCGAGGGGACTGTTGGCTACACCTTC,CATEGTVGYTF,TRBJ1-2,TRBV6-5,.,.
TGTGCCTGGATCGAGATTAACTATGGCTACACCTTC,CAWIEINYGYTF,TRBJ1-2,TRBV30,.,.
TGTGCCTGGAGTCGCCCCCCTAGACTAGCGGCTACCTACGAGCAGTACTTC,CAWSRPPRLAATYEQYF,TRBJ2-7,TRBV30,TRBD2,once
TGCGCCAGCAGAGGGCAGGACACAGATACGCAGTATTTT,CASRGQDTDTQYF,TRBJ2-3,TRBV5-1,.,.
TGTGCCAGCAGTTTTGGGACAGAAATTGGCTACACCTTC,CASSFGTEIGYTF,TRBJ1-2,TRBV6-5,TRBD1,.
TGTGCCAGCAGTTACTGGAGTGGTGAGCAGTTCTTC,CASSYWSGEQFF,TRBJ2-1,TRBV6-5,.,.
TGTGCCTGGAGTTCGGGGAGCTCCTATAATTCACCCCTCCACTTT,CAWSSGSSYNSPLHF,TRBJ1-6,TRBV30,.,once
TGTGCCAGCAGCTTGTTTTCGGGGGCCCTTAATAATGAAAAACTGTTTTTT,CASSLFSGALNNEKLFF,TRBJ1-4,TRBV5-8,.,.
TGCGCCAGTAGCGTGGGCCTTGATCAGCCCCAGCATTTT,CASSVGLDQPQHF,TRBJ1-5,TRBV5-1,.,.
TGTGCCAGCACCCCCGCCGGGGGGCGCAGGGATACGCAGTATTTT,CASTPAGGRRDTQYF,TRBJ2-3,TRBV5-4,.,.
TGTGCCAGCAGCACAATGGAGGGCGAGACCCAGTACTTC,CASSTMEGETQYF,TRBJ2-5,TRBV7-2,.,.
TGTGCCAGCAGCTTAGGGACAGGGTTGGGCGAGCAGTACTTC,CASSLGTGLGEQYF,TRBJ2-7,TRBV7-2,TRBD1,once
TGTGCCAGTAAACCAAGGGGAGGTGACTATGGCTACACCTTC,CASKPRGGDYGYTF,TRBJ1-2,TRBV19,.,.
TGTGCCAGCAGTTACCCACAAGGGACAGGGGGGTATGGCTACACCTTC,CASSYPQGTGGYGYTF,TRBJ1-2,TRBV6-2/TRBV6-3,TRBD1,.
TGTGCCAGCAGCTTAGGAGGGGCAGTGAACACTGAAGCTTTCTTT,CASSLGGAVNTEAFF,TRBJ1-1,TRBV7-2,.,.
TGTGCCAGCACCCCGACAGGGTTTGCAGGGGCCAACGTCCTGACTTTC,CASTPTGFAGANVLTF,TRBJ2-6,TRBV28,TRBD1,.
TGTGCCAGCAGCCAAGTCACTCGGACAGCGATCGACACAGATACGCAGTATTTT,CASSQVTRTAIDTDTQYF,TRBJ2-3,TRBV7-2,.,.
TGTGCCACCAGTGACCTACTATATGGCTACACCTTC,CATSDLLYGYTF,TRBJ1-2,TRBV24-1,.,.